This T cell receptor beta chain comes out of a study of blood T cell repertoires in COVID-19. Study-level information: Both acute and convalescent COVID-19 samples were obtained from the United States, Italy and Spain. PBMCs, B-cell-depleted T cells, or T cells were the source of the cDNA or gDNA that made up the material.

In germline, CDR1 is KGHSH, CDR2 LQKENI. The junction had 17 bases not matched to a gene; V was cut back by 1 base and J by 4 bases. The CDR3 length is 19 residues. Assay used: immunoSEQ multiplex PCR; TCRdb lists only in-frame clones, some missing. The table has about 160,000 clones, around 89% seen once. The specimen was peripheral blood. This rearrangement joins TRBV18 to TRBJ1-2; 8 bases match TRBD1. The source of this sequence is a man aged 55 to 70 with acute or convalescent COVID-19. The CDR3 DNA sequence: TGTGCCAGCTCACCACAGAGCTGGGACCCGACAGGGGTGATCTATGGCTACACCTTC. Protein sequence: CASSPQSWDPTGVIYGYTF.